The present T cell receptor (beta chain) was sequenced within a study of T cells expressing NK-cell markers. This CDR3 region has 14 residues. For each CDR3 protein, TCRdb gives one entry from its re-call of the 5' RACE reads, without DNA. This table holds around 470,000 distinct CDR3 sequences. This chain joins TRBV12-3 or TRBV12-4 and TRBJ1-2; without DNA, the TCRdb call of TRBD1 cannot be checked. The sequence was obtained from a woman aged 50 to 60 in good health. Sequenced: blood T cells: a sorted CD56 or NKG2C T cell subset, CD4+ or CD8+ T cells, or bulk PBMC T cells (not recorded which). The CDR3 protein is CASSSRQGPYGYTF.